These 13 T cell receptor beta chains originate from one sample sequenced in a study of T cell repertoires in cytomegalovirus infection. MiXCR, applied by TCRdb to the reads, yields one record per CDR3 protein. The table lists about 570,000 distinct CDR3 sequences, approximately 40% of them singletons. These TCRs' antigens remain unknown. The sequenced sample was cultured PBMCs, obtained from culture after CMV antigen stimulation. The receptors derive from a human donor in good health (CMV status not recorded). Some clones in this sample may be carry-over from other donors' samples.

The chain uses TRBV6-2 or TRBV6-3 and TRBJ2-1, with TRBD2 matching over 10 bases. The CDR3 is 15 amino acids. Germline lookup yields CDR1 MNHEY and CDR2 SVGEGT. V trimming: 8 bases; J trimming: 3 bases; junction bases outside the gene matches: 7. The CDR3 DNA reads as TGTGCCAGCGGGGATAGCGGGAGGTACTACAATGAGCAGTTCTTC. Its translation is CASGDSGRYYNEQFF.

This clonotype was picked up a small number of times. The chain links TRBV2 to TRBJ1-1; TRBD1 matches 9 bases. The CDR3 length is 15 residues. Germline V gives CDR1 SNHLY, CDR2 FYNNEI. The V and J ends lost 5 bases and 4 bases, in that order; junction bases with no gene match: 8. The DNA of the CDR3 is TGTGCCAGCAGTCGAGAGGGACAGGGAACCACTGAAGCTTTCTTT. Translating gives CASSREGQGTTEAFF.

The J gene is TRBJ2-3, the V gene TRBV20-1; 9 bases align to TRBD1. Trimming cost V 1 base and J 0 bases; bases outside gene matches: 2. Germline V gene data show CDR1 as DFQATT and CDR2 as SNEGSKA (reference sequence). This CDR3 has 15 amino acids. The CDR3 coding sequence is TGCAGTGCTAGAGGGGGGACAGGGAGCACAGATACGCAGTATTTT. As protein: CSARGGTGSTDTQYF.

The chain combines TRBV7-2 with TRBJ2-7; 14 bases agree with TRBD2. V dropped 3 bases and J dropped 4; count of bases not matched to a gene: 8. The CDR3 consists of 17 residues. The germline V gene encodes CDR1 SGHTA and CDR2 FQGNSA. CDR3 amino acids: CASSFGGGLAGVYEQYF. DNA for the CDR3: TGTGCCAGCAGCTTCGGGGGGGGACTAGCGGGAGTGTACGAGCAGTACTTC. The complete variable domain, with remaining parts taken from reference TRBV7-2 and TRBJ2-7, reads GAGVSQSPSNKVTEKGKDVELRCDPISGHTALYWYRQSLGQGLEFLIYFQGNSAPDKSGLPSDRFSAERTGGSVSTLTIQRTQQEDSAVYLCASSFGGGLAGVYEQYFGPGTRLTVT.

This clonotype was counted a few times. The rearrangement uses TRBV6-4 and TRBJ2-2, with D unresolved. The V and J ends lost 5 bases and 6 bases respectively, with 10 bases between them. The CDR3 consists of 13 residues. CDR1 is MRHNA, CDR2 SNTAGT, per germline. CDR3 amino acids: CASSPQIAGELFF. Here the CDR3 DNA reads TGTGCCAGCAGTCCCCAGATCGCCGGGGAGCTGTTTTTT.

The CDR3 reads CASSSLGTTDTQYF. As DNA, the CDR3 is TGTGCCAGCAGCTCACTGGGGACGACAGATACGCAGTATTTT. The chain combines TRBV7-2 with TRBJ2-3, with D perhaps given as TRBD1 or TRBD2 (5 bases each). Trimming removed 4 bases at V and 3 bases at J, with 11 bases between. Per the germline V gene, CDR1 is SGHTA and CDR2 is FQGNSA. The CDR3 length is 14 residues.

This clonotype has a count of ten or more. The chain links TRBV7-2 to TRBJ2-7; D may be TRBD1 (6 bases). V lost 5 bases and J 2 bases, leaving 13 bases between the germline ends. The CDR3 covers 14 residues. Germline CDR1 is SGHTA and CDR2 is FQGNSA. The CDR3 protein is CASSPRGTTYEQYF. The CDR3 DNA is TGTGCCAGCAGCCCTAGGGGGACAACCTACGAGCAGTACTTC. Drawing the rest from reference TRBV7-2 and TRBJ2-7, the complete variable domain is GAGVSQSPSNKVTEKGKDVELRCDPISGHTALYWYRQSLGQGLEFLIYFQGNSAPDKSGLPSDRFSAERTGGSVSTLTIQRTQQEDSAVYLCASSPRGTTYEQYFGPGTRLTVT.

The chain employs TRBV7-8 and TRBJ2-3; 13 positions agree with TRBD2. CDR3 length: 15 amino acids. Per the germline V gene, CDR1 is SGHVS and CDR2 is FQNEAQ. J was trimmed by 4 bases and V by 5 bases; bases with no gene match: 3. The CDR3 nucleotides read TGTGCCAGCAGCGCACTAGCGGGGGGGGCAGATACGCAGTATTTT. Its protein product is CASSALAGGADTQYF.

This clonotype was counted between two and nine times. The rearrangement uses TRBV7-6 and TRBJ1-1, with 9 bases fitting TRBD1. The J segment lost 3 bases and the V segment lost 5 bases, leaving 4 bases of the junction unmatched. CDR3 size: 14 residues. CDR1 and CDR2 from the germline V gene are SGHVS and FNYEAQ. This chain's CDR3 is CASSPGTGHTEAFF. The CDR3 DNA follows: TGTGCCAGCAGCCCTGGGACAGGGCACACTGAAGCTTTCTTT.

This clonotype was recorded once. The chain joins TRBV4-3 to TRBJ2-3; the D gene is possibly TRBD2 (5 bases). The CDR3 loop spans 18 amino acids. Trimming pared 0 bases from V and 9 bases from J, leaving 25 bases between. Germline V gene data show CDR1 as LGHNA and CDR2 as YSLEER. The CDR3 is CASSQDFWNEVAGRTQYF. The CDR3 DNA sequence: TGCGCCAGCAGCCAAGATTTCTGGAATGAGGTGGCGGGTAGAACGCAGTATTTT.

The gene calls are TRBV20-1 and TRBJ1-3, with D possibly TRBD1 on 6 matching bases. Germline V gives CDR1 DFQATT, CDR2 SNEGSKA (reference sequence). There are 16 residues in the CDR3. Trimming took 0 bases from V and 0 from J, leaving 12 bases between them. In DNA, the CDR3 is TGCAGTGCTAGAGATGCCGCCAGGGGCTCTGGAAACACCATATATTTT. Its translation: CSARDAARGSGNTIYF.

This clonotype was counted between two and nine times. The CDR3 loop reads CASSHRSQGQAFF. Here the CDR3 DNA reads TGTGCCAGCAGCCATAGGTCACAGGGCCAAGCTTTCTTT. The chain recombines TRBV7-2 with TRBJ1-1, with D possibly matching TRBD1 (6 bases). Trimming shortened V by 5 bases and J by 9 bases, and 16 bases separated the two germline ends. CDR1 and CDR2 (germline): SGHTA, FQGNSA. The CDR3 is made up of 13 amino acids.

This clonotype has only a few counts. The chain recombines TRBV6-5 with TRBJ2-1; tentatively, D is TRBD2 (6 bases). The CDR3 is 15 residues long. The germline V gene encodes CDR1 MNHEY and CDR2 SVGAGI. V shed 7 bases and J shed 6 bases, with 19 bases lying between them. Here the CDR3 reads CASNADYTLPNEQFF. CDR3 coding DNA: TGTGCCAGCAACGCGGACTACACCCTCCCCAATGAGCAGTTCTTC.